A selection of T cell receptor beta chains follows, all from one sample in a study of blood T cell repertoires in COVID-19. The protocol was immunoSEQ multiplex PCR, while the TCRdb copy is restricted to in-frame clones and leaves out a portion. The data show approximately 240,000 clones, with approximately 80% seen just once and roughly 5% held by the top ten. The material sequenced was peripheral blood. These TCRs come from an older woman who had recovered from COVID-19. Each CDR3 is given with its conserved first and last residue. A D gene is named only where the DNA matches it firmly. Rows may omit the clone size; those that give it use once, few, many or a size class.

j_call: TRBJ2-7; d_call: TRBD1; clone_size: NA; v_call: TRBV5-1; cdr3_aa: CASSGGQGYEQYF; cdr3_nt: TGCGCCAGCAGCGGGGGACAGGGCTACGAGCAGTACTTC
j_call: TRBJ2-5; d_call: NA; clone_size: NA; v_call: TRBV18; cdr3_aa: CASSPPEGKQTQYF; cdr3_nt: TGTGCCAGCTCACCCCCTGAGGGAAAGCAGACCCAGTACTTC
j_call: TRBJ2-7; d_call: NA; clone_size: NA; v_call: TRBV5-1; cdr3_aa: CASSSQEGIRYEQYF; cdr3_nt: TGCGCCAGCAGCTCCCAGGAAGGCATCCGCTACGAGCAGTACTTC
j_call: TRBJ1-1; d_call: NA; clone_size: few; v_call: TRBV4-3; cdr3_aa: CASSQDKDLRINTEAFF; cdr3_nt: TGCGCCAGCAGCCAAGATAAGGACTTGCGGATTAACACTGAAGCTTTCTTT
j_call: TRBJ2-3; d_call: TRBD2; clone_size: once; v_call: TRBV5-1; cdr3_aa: CASSSSSGGASTDTQYF; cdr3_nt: TGCGCCAGCAGCTCCTCTAGCGGGGGGGCCTCCACAGATACGCAGTATTTT
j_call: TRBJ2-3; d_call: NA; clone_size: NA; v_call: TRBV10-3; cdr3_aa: CAISEAGTDTQYF; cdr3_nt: TGTGCCATCAGTGAAGCTGGCACAGATACGCAGTATTTT
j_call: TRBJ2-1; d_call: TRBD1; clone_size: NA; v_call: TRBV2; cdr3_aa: CASSVLGQGWNEQFF; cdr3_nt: TGTGCCAGCAGTGTATTAGGACAGGGGTGGAATGAGCAGTTCTTC
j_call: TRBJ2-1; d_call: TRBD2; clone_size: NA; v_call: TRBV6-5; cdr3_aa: CASRPGGGSDEQFF; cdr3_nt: TGTGCCAGCAGACCCGGGGGGGGTTCTGATGAGCAGTTCTTC
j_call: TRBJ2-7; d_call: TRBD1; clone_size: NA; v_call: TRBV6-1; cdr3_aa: CASSEGVTGVLYEQYF; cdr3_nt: TGTGCCAGCAGTGAAGGAGTTACAGGGGTCCTCTACGAGCAGTACTTC
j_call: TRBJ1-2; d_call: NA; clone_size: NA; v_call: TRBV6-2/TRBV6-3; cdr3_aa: CASSYSRAGHGYTF; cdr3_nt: TGTGCCAGCAGTTACTCGAGAGCAGGGCATGGCTACACCTTC
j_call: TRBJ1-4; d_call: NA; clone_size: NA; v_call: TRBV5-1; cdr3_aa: CASSSSQGNGNEKLFF; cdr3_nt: TGCGCCAGCAGCTCGTCCCAGGGTAATGGCAACGAAAAACTGTTTTTT
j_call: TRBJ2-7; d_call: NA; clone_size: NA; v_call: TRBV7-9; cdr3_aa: CASSLYTYEQYF; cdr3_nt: TGTGCCAGCAGCTTGTATACTTACGAGCAGTACTTC
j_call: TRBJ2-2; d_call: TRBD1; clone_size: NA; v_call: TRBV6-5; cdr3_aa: CASRPTGAGELFF; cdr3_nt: TGTGCCAGCAGGCCGACAGGGGCCGGGGAGCTGTTTTTT
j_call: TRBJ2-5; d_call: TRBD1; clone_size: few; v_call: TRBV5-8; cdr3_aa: CANSSRDSRWTQYF; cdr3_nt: TGTGCCAACTCCTCCCGGGACAGCCGCTGGACCCAGTACTTC
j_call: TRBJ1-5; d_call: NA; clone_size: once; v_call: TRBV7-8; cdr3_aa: CASSLGVNQPQHF; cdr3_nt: TGTGCCAGCAGCTTAGGCGTTAATCAGCCCCAGCATTTT
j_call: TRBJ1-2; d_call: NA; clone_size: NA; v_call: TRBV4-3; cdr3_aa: CASSQDLTTGYGYTF; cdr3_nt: TGCGCCAGCAGCCAAGATCTGACGACGGGGTATGGCTACACCTTC
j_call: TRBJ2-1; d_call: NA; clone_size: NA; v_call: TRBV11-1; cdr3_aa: CASSGGRSSYNEQFF; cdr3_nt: TGTGCCAGCAGCGGAGGGCGGAGCTCCTACAATGAGCAGTTCTTC
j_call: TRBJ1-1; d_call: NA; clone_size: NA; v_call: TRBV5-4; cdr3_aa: CASSPEPDTEAFF; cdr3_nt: TGTGCCAGCAGCCCCGAACCGGACACTGAAGCTTTCTTT
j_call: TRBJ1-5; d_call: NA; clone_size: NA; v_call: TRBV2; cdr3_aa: CASSRSNQPQHF; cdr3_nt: TGTGCCAGCAGCAGAAGCAATCAGCCCCAGCATTTT
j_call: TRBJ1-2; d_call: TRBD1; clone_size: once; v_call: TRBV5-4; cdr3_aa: CASSFPGQGGIGDGYTF; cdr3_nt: TGTGCCAGCAGCTTTCCGGGACAGGGAGGCATAGGAGATGGCTACACCTTC
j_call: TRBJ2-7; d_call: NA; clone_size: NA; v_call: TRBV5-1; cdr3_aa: CASSPYRQDYEQYF; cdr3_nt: TGCGCCAGCAGCCCCTATCGACAGGACTACGAGCAGTACTTC
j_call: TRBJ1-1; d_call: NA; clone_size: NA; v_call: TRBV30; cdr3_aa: CAWSGQGEAFF; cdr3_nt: TGTGCCTGGAGTGGTCAGGGTGAAGCTTTCTTT
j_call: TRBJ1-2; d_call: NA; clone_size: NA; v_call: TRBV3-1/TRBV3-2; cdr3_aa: CASSPLTTGHDKGYTF; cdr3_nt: TGTGCCAGCAGCCCTCTAACGACGGGACACGATAAAGGCTACACCTTC
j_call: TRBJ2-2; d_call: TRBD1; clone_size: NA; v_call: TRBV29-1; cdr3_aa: CSVEGTGGNTGELFF; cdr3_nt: TGCAGCGTTGAGGGGACAGGGGGGAACACCGGGGAGCTGTTTTTT
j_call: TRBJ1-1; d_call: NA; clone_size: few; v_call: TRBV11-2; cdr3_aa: CASSLFSTGITEAFF; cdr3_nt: TGTGCCAGCAGCCTATTTTCTACAGGGATCACTGAAGCTTTCTTT
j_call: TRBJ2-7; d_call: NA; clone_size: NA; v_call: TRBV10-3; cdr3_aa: CAITEQGSYEQYF; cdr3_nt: TGTGCCATCACCGAACAGGGCTCCTACGAGCAGTACTTC
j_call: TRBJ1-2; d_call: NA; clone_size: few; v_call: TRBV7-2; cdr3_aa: CASSLERVVWGYTF; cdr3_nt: TGTGCCAGCAGCTTAGAGAGGGTGGTCTGGGGCTACACCTTC
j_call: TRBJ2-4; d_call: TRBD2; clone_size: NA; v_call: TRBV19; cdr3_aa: CASSIRASGGVRHIQYF; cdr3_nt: TGTGCCAGTAGTATAAGGGCTAGCGGGGGAGTCAGGCACATTCAGTACTTC
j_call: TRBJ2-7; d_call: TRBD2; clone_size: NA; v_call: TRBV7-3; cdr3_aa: CASSLRRRLAGGQGEQYF; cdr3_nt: TGTGCCAGCAGCTTAAGACGGAGACTAGCGGGGGGCCAGGGGGAGCAGTACTTC
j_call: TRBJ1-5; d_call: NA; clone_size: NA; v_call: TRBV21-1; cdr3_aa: CASSKKRFPFKTGANNQPQHF; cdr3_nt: TGTGCCAGCAGCAAAAAAAGGTTCCCCTTCAAGACAGGAGCTAATAATCAGCCCCAGCATTTT
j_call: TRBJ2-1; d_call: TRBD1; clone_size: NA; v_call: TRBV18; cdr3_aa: CASSRRDRDNEQFF; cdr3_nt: TGTGCCAGCTCACGCCGGGACAGGGACAATGAGCAGTTCTTC
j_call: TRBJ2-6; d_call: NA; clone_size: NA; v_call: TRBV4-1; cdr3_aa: CASNGAASGANVLTF; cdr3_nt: TGCGCCAGCAATGGGGCTGCGTCTGGGGCCAACGTCCTGACTTTC
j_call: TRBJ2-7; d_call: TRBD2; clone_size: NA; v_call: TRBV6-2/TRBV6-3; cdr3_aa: CASSYLAGGYEQYF; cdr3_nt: TGTGCCAGCAGTTACCTAGCGGGGGGTTATGAGCAGTACTTC
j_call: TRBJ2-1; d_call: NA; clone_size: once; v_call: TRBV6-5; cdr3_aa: CASSRSGRSYNEQFF; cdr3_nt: TGTGCCAGCAGCCGTAGCGGCCGCTCCTACAATGAGCAGTTCTTC
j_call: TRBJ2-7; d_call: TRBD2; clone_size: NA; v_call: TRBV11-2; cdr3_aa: CASTLAGSYEQYF; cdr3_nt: TGTGCCAGCACCTTAGCGGGGTCCTACGAGCAGTACTTC
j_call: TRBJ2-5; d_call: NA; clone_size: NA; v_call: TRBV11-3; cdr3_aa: CASSPGAGKRNPETQYF; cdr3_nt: TGTGCCAGCAGTCCTGGGGCGGGGAAACGAAACCCAGAGACCCAGTACTTC
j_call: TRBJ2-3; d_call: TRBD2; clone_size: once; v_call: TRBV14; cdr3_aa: CASSQDLAGVTDTQYF; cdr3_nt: TGTGCCAGCAGCCAAGATCTAGCGGGGGTCACAGATACGCAGTATTTT
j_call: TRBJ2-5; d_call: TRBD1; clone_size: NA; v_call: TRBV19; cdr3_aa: CASSQDRVETQYF; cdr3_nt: TGTGCCAGTAGCCAGGACAGGGTGGAGACCCAGTACTTC
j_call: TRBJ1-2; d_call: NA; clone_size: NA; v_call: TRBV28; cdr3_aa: CASSQAWGHFILGYTF; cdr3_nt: TGTGCCAGCAGCCAGGCCTGGGGACATTTCATCCTTGGCTACACCTTC
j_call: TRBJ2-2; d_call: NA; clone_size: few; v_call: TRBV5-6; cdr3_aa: CASSPLGWSTGELFF; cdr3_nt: TGTGCCAGCAGCCCCCTCGGGTGGTCCACCGGGGAGCTGTTTTTT
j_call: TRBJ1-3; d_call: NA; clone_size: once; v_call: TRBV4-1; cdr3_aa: CASGGAGPGAGNTIYF; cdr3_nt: TGCGCCAGCGGGGGAGCGGGCCCCGGGGCTGGAAACACCATATATTTT
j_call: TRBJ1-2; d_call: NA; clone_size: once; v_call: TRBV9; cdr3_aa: CASSVTGQSVGGYTF; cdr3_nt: TGTGCCAGCAGCGTAACAGGGCAATCGGTGGGTGGCTACACCTTC
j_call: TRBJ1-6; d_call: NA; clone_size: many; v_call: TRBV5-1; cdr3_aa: CASSFGTKENSPLHF; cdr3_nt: TGCGCCAGCAGCTTCGGGACAAAGGAAAATTCACCCCTCCACTTT
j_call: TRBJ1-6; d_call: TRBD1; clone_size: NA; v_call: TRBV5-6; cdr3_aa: CASRPTGGSYNSPLHF; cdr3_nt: TGTGCCAGCAGGCCGACAGGGGGCTCCTATAATTCACCCCTCCACTTT
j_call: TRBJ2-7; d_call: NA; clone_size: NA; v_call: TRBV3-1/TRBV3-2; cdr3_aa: CASSQDNRVHEQYF; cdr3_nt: TGTGCCAGCAGCCAAGATAACAGGGTCCACGAGCAGTACTTC
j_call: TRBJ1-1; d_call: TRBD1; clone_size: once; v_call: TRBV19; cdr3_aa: CASINRGRRGTEAFF; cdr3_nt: TGTGCCAGTATTAACAGGGGGCGTCGAGGCACTGAAGCTTTCTTT
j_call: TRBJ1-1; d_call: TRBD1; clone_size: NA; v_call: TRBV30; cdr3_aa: CAWRATGQGRDTEAFF; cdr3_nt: TGTGCCTGGAGGGCAACGGGACAGGGACGTGACACTGAAGCTTTCTTT
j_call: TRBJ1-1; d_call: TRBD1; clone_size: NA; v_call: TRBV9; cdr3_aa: CASSDVGPGQAAEAFF; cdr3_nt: TGTGCCAGCAGCGACGTGGGACCGGGACAGGCGGCTGAAGCTTTCTTT
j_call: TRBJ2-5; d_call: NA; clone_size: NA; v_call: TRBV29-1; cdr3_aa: CSVGAGAETQYF; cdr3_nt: TGCAGCGTTGGGGCGGGGGCGGAGACCCAGTACTTC
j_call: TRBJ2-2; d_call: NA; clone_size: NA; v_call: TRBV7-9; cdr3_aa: CASSPGLTNTGELFF; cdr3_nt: TGTGCCAGCAGCCCTGGGCTGACGAACACCGGGGAGCTGTTTTTT
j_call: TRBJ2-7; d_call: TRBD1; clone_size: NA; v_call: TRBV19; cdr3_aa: CASSMGQSDEQYF; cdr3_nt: TGTGCCAGTAGTATGGGACAGTCGGACGAGCAGTACTTC
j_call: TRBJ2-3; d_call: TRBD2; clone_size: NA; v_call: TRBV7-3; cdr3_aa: CASSSVAGESTDTQYF; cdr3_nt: TGTGCCAGCAGCTCCGTAGCGGGGGAGAGCACAGATACGCAGTATTTT
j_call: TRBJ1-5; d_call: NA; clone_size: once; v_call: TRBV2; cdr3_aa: CASSVGAGGQPQHF; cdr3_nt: TGTGCCAGCAGTGTAGGGGCGGGGGGACAGCCCCAGCATTTT
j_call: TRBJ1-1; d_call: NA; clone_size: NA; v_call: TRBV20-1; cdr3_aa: CSASRQAWDTEAFF; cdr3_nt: TGCAGTGCTAGTAGACAGGCATGGGACACTGAAGCTTTCTTT
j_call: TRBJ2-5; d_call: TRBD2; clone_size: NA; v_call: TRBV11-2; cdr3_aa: CASTGTSGVETQYF; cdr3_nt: TGTGCCAGCACCGGGACTAGCGGGGTTGAGACCCAGTACTTC
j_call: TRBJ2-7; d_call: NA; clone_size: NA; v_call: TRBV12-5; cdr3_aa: CASGSTSGTYEQYF; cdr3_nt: TGTGCTAGTGGTTCTACCAGCGGCACCTACGAGCAGTACTTC
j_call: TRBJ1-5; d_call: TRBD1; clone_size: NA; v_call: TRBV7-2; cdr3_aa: CASRPADRPGPQHF; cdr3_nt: TGTGCCAGCAGGCCAGCGGACAGGCCTGGGCCCCAGCATTTT